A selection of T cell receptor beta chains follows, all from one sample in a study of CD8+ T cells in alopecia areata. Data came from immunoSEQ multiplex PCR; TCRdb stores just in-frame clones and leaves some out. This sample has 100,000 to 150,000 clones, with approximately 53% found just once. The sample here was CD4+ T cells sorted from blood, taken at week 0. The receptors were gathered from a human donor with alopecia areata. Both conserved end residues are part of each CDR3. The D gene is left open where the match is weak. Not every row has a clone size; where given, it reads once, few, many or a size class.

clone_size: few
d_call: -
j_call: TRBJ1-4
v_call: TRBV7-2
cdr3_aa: CASSFVGTKNEKLFF
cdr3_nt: TGTGCCAGCAGCTTTGTTGGGACAAAGAATGAAAAACTGTTTTTT

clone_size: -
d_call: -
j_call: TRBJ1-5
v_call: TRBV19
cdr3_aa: CASSIDRQPQHF
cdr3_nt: TGTGCCAGTAGTATAGATCGGCAGCCCCAGCATTTT

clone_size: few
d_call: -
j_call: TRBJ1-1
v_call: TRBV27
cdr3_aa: CASSSFRGWDTEAFF
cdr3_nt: TGTGCCAGCAGTTCGTTCAGGGGTTGGGACACTGAAGCTTTCTTT

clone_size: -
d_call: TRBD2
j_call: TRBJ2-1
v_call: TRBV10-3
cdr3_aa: CAISPTSDGNEQFF
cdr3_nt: TGTGCCATCAGCCCCACTAGCGATGGCAATGAGCAGTTCTTC

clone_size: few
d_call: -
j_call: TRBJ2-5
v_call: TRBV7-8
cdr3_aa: CASSFQETQYF
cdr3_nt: TGTGCCAGCAGCTTCCAAGAGACCCAGTACTTC

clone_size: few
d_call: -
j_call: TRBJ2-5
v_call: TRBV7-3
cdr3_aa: CASSISRQAPKYF
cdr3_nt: TGTGCCAGCAGCATTTCCCGACAGGCCCCTAAGTACTTC

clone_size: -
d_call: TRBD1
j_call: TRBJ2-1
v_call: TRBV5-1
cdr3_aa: CASSSFRDRGANEQFF
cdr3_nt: TGCGCCAGCAGCTCTTTCCGGGACAGGGGAGCAAATGAGCAGTTCTTC

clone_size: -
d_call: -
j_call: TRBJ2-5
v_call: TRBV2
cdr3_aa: CASSGATTREETQYF
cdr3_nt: TGTGCCAGCAGTGGGGCCACCACCAGGGAAGAGACCCAGTACTTC

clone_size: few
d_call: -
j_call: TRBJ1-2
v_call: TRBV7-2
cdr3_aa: CASSLGSSGAGYTF
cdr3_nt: TGTGCCAGCAGCTTGGGGTCATCTGGGGCTGGCTACACCTTC

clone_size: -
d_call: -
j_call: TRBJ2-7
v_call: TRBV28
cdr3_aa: CASCENRDYEQYF
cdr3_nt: TGTGCCAGCTGCGAGAACAGGGACTACGAGCAGTACTTC

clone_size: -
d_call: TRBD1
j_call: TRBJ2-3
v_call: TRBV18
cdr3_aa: CASSPQTMGQGMADTQYF
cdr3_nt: TGTGCCAGCTCACCCCAAACTATGGGACAGGGGATGGCAGATACGCAGTATTTT

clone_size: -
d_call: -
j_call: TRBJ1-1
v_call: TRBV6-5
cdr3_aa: CASSWNRENTEAFF
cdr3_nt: TGTGCCAGCAGTTGGAATCGGGAAAACACTGAAGCTTTCTTT

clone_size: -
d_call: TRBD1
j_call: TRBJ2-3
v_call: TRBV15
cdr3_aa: CATSSRTGATSTDTQYF
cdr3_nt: TGTGCCACCAGCAGCCGGACAGGGGCAACTAGCACAGATACGCAGTATTTT

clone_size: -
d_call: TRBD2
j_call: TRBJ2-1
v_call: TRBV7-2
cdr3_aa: CASSLAGTRGNEQFF
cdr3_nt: TGTGCCAGCAGCTTAGCTGGGACTAGGGGTAATGAGCAGTTCTTC

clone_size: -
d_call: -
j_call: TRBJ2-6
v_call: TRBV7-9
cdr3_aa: CASSQGRSSGANVLTF
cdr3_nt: TGTGCCAGCAGCCAGGGACGGAGCTCTGGGGCCAACGTCCTGACTTTC

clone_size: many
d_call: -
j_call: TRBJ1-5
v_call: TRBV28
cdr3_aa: CASKGGSNQPQHF
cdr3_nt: TGTGCCAGCAAGGGGGGTAGCAATCAGCCCCAGCATTTT

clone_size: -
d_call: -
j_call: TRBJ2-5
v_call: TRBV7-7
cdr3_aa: CASSLGAGDGETQYF
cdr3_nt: TGTGCCAGCAGCTTAGGGGCAGGGGATGGAGAGACCCAGTACTTC

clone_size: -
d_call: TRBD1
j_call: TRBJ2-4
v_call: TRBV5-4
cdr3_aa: CASGTAAKNIQYF
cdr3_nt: TGTGCCAGCGGGACAGCAGCCAAAAACATTCAGTACTTC

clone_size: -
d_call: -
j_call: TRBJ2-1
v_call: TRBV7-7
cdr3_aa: CASSPGTTRFNEQFF
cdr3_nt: TGTGCCAGCAGCCCCGGGACAACACGTTTCAATGAGCAGTTCTTC

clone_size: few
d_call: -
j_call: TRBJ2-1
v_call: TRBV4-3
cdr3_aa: CASSQGGVAYNEQFF
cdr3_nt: TGCGCCAGCAGCCAAGGGGGGGTCGCCTACAATGAGCAGTTCTTC

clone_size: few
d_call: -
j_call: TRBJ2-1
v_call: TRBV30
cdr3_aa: CAWRFWGNEQFF
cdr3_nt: TGTGCCTGGAGATTCTGGGGGAATGAGCAGTTCTTC

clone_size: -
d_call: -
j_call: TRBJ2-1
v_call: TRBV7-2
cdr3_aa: CASSSARLSYNEQFF
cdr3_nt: TGTGCCAGCAGCTCGGCTAGACTCTCCTACAATGAGCAGTTCTTC

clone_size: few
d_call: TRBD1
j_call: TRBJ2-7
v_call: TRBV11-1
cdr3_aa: CASSLTGRPYEQYF
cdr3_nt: TGTGCCAGCAGCTTGACAGGGAGACCCTACGAGCAGTACTTC

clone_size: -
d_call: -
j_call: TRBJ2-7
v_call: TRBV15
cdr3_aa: CASSAQGSGSYEQYF
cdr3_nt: TGTGCCAGCAGTGCTCAGGGGTCGGGCTCCTACGAGCAGTACTTC

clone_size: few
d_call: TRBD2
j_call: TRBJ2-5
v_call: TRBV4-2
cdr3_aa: CASSQDSGGGETQYF
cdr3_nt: TGTGCCAGCAGCCAAGATTCTGGGGGAGGGGAGACCCAGTACTTC

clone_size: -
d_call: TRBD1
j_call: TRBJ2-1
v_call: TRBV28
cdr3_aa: CASSPGQGDEQFF
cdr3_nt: TGTGCCAGCAGTCCCGGACAGGGCGATGAGCAGTTCTTC

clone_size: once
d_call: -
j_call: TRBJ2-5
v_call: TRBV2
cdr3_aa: CASSDSQAQETQYF
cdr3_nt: TGTGCCAGCAGTGATTCCCAGGCTCAAGAGACCCAGTACTTC

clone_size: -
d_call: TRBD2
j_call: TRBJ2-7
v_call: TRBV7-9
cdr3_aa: CASSLAELAGGGSYEQYF
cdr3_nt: TGTGCCAGCAGCTTAGCGGAGCTAGCGGGAGGGGGCTCCTACGAGCAGTACTTC

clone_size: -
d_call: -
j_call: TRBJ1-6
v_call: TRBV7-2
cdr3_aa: CASSFQGSGSPLHF
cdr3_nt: TGTGCCAGCAGCTTCCAGGGTTCAGGCTCACCCCTCCACTTT

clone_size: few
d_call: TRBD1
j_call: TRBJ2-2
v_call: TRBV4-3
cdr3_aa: CASSQGQGTGELFF
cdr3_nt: TGCGCCAGCAGCCAGGGACAGGGTACCGGGGAGCTGTTTTTT

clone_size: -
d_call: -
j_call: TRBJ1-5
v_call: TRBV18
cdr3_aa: CASSLLGGDGNQPQHF
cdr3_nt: TGTGCCAGCTCACTACTAGGAGGAGACGGCAATCAGCCCCAGCATTTT

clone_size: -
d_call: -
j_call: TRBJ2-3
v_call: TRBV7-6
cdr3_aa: CASQLGSRTDTQYF
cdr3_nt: TGTGCCAGTCAATTGGGGTCTCGCACAGATACGCAGTATTTT

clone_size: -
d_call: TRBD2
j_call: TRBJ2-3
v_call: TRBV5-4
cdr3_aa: CASSSTRLAGTDTQYF
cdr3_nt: TGTGCCAGCAGCTCTACCAGACTAGCGGGGACAGATACGCAGTATTTT

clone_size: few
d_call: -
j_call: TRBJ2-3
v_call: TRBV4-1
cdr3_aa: CASSQAGLRDTQYF
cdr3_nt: TGCGCCAGCAGCCAAGCGGGTCTCAGAGATACGCAGTATTTT

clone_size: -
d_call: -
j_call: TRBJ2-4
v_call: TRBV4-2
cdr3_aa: CASSSDRRANIQYF
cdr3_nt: TGTGCCAGCAGCTCCGATAGGAGGGCAAACATTCAGTACTTC

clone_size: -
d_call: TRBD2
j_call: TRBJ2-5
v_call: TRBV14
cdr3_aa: CASSLLAGGPGETQYF
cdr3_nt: TGTGCCAGCAGTCTACTAGCGGGAGGGCCCGGTGAGACCCAGTACTTC

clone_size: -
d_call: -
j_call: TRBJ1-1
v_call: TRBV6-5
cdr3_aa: CASRETRQLNTEAFF
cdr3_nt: TGTGCCAGCAGAGAGACGCGACAACTGAACACTGAAGCTTTCTTT

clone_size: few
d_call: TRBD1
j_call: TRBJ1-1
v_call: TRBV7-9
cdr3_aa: CASSPQGANTEAFF
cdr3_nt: TGTGCCAGCAGCCCACAGGGGGCGAACACTGAAGCTTTCTTT

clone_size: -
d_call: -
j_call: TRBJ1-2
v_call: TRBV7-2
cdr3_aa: CASSLAPQGRGYGYTF
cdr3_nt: TGTGCCAGCAGCTTAGCCCCACAGGGAAGGGGATATGGCTACACCTTC